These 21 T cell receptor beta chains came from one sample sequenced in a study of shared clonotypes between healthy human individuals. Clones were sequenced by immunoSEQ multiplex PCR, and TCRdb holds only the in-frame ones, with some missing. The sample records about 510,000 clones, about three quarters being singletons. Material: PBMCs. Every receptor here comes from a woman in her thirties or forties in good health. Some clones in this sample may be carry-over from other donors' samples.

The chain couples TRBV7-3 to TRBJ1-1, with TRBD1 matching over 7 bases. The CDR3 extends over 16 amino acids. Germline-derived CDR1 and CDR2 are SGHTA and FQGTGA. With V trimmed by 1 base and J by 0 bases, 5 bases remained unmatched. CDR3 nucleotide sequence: TGTGCCAGCAGCTTAAGCGGGGGACAGCTGAACACTGAAGCTTTCTTT. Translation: CASSLSGGQLNTEAFF.

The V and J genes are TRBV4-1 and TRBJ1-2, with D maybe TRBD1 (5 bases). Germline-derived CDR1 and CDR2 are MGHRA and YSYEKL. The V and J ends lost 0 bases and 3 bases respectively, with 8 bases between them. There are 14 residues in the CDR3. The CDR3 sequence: CASSQEGVHYGYTF. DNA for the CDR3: TGCGCCAGCAGCCAAGAAGGGGTACACTATGGCTACACCTTC.

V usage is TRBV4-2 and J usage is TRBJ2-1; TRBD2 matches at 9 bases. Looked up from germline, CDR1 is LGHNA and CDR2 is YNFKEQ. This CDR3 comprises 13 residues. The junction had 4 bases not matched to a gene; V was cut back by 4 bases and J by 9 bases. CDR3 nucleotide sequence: TGTGCCAGCAGCCGAGGACTAGCGAGTGAGCAGTTCTTC. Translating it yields CASSRGLASEQFF.

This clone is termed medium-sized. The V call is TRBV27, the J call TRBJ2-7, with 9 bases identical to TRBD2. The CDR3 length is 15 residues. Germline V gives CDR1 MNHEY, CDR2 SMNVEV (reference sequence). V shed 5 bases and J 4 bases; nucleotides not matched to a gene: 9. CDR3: CASSDYLAGRYEQYF. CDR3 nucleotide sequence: TGTGCCAGCAGTGACTACCTAGCGGGACGGTACGAGCAGTACTTC.

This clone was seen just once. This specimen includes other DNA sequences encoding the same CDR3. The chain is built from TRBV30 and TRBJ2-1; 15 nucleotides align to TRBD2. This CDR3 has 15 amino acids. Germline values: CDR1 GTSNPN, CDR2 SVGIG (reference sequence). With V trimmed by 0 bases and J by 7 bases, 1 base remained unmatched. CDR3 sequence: CAWSVGLAGGNEQFF. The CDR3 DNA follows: TGTGCCTGGAGTGTAGGACTAGCGGGAGGGAATGAGCAGTTCTTC. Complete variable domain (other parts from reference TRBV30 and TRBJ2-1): SQTIHQWPATLVQPVGSPLSLECTVEGTSNPNLYWYRQAAGRGLQLLFYSVGIGQISSEVPQNLSASRPQDRQFILSSKKLLLSDSGFYLCAWSVGLAGGNEQFFGPGTRLTVL.

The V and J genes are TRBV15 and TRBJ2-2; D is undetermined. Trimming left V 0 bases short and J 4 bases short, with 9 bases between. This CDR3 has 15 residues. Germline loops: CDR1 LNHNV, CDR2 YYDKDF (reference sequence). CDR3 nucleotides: TGTGCCACCAGCAGAGATAGGAGTCCCACCGGGGAGCTGTTTTTT. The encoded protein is CATSRDRSPTGELFF.

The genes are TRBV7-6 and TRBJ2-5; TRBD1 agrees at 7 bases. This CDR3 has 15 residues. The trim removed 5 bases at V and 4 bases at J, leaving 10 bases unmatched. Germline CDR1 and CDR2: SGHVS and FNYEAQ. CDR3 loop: CASSTNYRGRETQYF. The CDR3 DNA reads TGTGCCAGCAGCACTAACTATAGGGGGCGAGAGACCCAGTACTTC.

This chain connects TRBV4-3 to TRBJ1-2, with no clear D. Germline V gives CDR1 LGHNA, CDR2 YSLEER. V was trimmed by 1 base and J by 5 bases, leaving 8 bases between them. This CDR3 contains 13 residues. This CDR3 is CASSQVGRYGYTF. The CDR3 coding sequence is TGCGCCAGCAGCCAAGTGGGTAGATATGGCTACACCTTC.

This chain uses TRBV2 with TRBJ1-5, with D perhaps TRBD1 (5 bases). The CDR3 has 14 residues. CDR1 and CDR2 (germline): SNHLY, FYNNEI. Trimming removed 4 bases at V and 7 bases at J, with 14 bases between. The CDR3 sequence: CASSVGLGGQPQHF. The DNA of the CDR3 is TGTGCCAGCAGTGTTGGGTTGGGGGGGCAGCCCCAGCATTTT.

Written as DNA, the CDR3 is TGTGCCAGTACCACTCTAGCGGGAGTCGGTAATGAGCAGTTCTTC. It specifies CASTTLAGVGNEQFF. V and J are TRBV19 and TRBJ2-1, with 10 bases identical to TRBD2. CDR1 is LNHDA and CDR2 is SQIVND in the germline V gene (reference sequence). V lost 7 bases to trimming and J lost 7 bases; unmatched junction nucleotides: 10. The CDR3 has 15 amino acids.

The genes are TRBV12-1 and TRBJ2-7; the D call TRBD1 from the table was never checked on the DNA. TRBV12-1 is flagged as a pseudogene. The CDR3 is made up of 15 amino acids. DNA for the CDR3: TGTGCCAGCAGCTCTTCCCGGGACACCAACTACGAGCAGTACTTC. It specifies CASSSSRDTNYEQYF.

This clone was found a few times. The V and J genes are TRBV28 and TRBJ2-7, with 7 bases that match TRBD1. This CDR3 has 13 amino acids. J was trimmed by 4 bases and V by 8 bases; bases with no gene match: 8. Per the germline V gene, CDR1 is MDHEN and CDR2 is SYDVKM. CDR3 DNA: TGTGCCAGCGAAGAGGGGGCGAGGTACGAGCAGTACTTC. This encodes CASEEGARYEQYF.

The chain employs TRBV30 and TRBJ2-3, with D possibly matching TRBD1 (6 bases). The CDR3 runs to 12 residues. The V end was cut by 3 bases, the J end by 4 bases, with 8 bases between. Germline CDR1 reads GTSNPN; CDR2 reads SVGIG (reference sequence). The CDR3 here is CAWSYRADTQYF. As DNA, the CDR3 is TGTGCCTGGAGCTACAGGGCAGATACGCAGTATTTT.

CDR3 nucleotide sequence: TGTGCCAGCAGCTTCCCTGCCGGGGGGGAGACCCAGTACTTC. Its protein is CASSFPAGGETQYF. The genes are TRBV5-4 and TRBJ2-5; 7 positions match TRBD2. This CDR3 is built from 14 residues. Germline CDR1 and CDR2: SGHNT and YYREEE (reference sequence). V dropped 2 bases and J dropped 5; count of bases not matched to a gene: 6. The whole variable domain, remainder taken from reference TRBV5-4 and TRBJ2-5, is ETGVTQSPTHLIKTRGQQVTLRCSSQSGHNTVSWYQQALGQGPQFIFQYYREEENGRGNFPPRFSGLQFPNYSSELNVNALELDDSALYLCASSFPAGGETQYFGPGTRLLVL.

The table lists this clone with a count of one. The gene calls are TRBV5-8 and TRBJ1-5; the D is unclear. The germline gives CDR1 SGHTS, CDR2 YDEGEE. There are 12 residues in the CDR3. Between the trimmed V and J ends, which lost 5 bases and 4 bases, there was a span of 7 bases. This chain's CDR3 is CASSRRNQPQHF. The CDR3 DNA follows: TGTGCCAGCAGTCGGCGGAATCAGCCCCAGCATTTT.

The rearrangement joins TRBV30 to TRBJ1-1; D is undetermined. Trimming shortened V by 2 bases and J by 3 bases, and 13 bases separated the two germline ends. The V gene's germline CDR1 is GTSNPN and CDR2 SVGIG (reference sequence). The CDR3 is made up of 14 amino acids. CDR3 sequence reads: CAWSSSSHDTEAFF. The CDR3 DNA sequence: TGTGCCTGGAGTAGCAGTAGTCATGACACTGAAGCTTTCTTT.

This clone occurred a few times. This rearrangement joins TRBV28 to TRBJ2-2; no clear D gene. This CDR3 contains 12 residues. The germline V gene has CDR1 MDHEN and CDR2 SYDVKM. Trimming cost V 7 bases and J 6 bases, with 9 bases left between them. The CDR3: CASTQMSGELFF. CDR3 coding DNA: TGTGCCAGCACCCAGATGTCCGGGGAGCTGTTTTTT.

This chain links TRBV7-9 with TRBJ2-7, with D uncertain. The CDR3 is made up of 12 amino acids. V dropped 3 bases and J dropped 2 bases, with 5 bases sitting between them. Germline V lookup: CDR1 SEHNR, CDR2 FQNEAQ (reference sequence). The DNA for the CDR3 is TGTGCCAGCAGCTTTGGAGCCTACGAGCAGTACTTC. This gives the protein CASSFGAYEQYF.

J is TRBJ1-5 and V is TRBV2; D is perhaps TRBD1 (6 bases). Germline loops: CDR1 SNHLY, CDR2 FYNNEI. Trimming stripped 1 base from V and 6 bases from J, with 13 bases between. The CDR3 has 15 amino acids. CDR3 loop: CASSEGAGVLQPQHF. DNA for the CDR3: TGTGCCAGCAGTGAAGGGGCAGGGGTGCTTCAGCCCCAGCATTTT.

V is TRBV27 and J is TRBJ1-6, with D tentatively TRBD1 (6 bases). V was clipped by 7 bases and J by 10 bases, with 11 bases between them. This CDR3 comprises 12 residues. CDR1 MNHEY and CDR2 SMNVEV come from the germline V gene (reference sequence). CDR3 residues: CASKGVGSPLHF. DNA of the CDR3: TGTGCCAGCAAGGGGGTGGGGTCACCCCTCCACTTT.

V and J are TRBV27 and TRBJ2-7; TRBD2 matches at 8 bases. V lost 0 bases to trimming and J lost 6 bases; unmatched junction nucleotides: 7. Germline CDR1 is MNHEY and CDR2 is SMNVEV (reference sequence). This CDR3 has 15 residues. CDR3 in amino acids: CASSLSGGRRGEQYF. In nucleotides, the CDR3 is TGTGCCAGCAGTTTATCGGGCGGGAGGCGGGGCGAGCAGTACTTC.